There are many counts of the clone carrying this TCR beta chain. Its antigen is not identified. These data belong to a study of T-cell reconstitution after alpha-beta-depleted transplantation in children. General study findings and limits: One year after transplant, T-cell counts and diversity came mostly from newly produced T cells. At day 60, the high TCRbeta diversity found in some patients originated from recipient T cells and thymic progenitors that had survived. About two months after transplant, alpha-beta T cells reportedly came from several hundred expanded graft clones.

TCRbeta library preparation incorporated unique molecular identifiers. In TCRdb, the PCR reads were re-called with MiXCR into one record per CDR3 protein. This sample has hundreds of thousands of distinct CDR3 sequences; 13% occur once, and the top ten carry 2.2%. The CDR3 covers 12 residues. The V end lost 1 base, the J end lost 7 bases, and 5 bases lay between the germline ends. CDR1 and CDR2 from the germline V gene are SGHAT and FQNNGV. The chain carries TRBV11-2 and TRBJ2-1; D call uncertain. This receptor was obtained from a male patient under 18 who had a stem cell transplant for acute myeloid leukemia, so the T cells may come from the graft donor. The sample consisted of PBMCs, mostly from graft donor cells, taken 360 days after TCRalphabeta/CD19-depleted stem cell transplant. As DNA, the CDR3 is TGTGCCAGCAGCTTAGTGATGAATGAGCAGTTCTTC. The encoded protein is CASSLVMNEQFF.